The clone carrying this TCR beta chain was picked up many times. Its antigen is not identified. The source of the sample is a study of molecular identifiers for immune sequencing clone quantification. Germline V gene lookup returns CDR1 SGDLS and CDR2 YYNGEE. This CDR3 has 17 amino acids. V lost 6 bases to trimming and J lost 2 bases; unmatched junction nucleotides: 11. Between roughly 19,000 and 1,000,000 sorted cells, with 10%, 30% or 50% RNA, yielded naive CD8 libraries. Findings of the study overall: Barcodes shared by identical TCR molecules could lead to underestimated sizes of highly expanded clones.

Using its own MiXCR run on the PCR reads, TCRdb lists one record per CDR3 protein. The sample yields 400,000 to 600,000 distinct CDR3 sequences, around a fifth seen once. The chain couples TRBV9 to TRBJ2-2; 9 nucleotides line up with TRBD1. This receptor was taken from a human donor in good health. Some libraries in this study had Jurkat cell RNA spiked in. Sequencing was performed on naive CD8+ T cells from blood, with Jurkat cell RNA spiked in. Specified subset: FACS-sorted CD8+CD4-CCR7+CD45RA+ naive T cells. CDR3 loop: CASISRQGDLNTGELFF. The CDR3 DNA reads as TGTGCCAGCATTTCCCGACAGGGGGATTTAAACACCGGGGAGCTGTTTTTT.